This TCR beta chain is drawn from a study of T cell responses to AZD1222 COVID-19 vaccine. Study results and caveats: Only 5 or 6 people who got AZD1222 tested seropositive at baseline.

Details on this clone: Antigen specificity is unknown.

V lost 4 bases and J lost 3; bases outside the gene matches: 9. This CDR3 spans 15 amino acids. In germline, CDR1 is SQVTM, CDR2 ANQGSEA. Sequencing was performed with immunoSEQ multiplex PCR; in TCRdb, only in-frame clones are kept and a portion is missing. The sample includes about 78,000 clones, roughly 86% seen only once; the top ten take approximately 5.4%. The chain couples TRBV29-1 to TRBJ2-3, with 8 bases fitting TRBD2. The sequences come from peripheral blood, collected on day 0 of MenACWY control vaccination. The source is an adult in good health. CDR3 coding DNA: TGCAGCGTTGGACCTCTAGGCGGGGGGACAGATACGCAGTATTTT. It encodes CSVGPLGGGTDTQYF.